The 17 T cell receptor beta chains below were found in one sample sequenced in a study of T cells in Graves' hyperthyroidism and ophthalmopathy. RNA transcripts served as the template for amplifying TCR beta CDR3 regions. HTBI primers were the set used in a first-round RT-PCR of the TCR CDR3. TCRdb re-called the multiplex PCR reads with MiXCR, one entry per CDR3 protein. The sample gives around 300,000 distinct CDR3 sequences, approximately 19% of which show up once; about 40% is in the top ten. Sequenced sample: blood. These TCRs come from a man in his fifties or sixties with Graves' ophthalmopathy.

This chain connects TRBV9 to TRBJ2-3, with no clear D. This CDR3 comprises 14 residues. V gave up 0 bases and J gave up 4 bases, with 9 bases separating them. Looked up from germline, CDR1 is SGDLS and CDR2 is YYNGEE. Here the CDR3 reads CASSVGRNPDTQYF. CDR3 sequence (DNA): TGTGCCAGCAGCGTAGGGAGAAACCCAGATACGCAGTATTTT.

This sequence joins TRBV6-2 or TRBV6-3 and TRBJ2-1; 10 bases fit TRBD2. Germline assignment: CDR1 MNHEY and CDR2 SVGEGT. The CDR3 runs 16 residues. The ends lost 7 bases at V and 6 bases at J; junction bases unmatched: 12. The DNA of the CDR3 is TGTGCCAGCACCCTCAACGGGGTAGCGGGAGGCAATGAGCAGTTCTTC. Translated, it gives CASTLNGVAGGNEQFF.

In nucleotides, the CDR3 is TGTGCCAGCAGTTACTCCCGTGGACTAGCGGGAGGGTCCGGGGAGCTGTTTTTT. Amino acids: CASSYSRGLAGGSGELFF. V and J are TRBV6-2 or TRBV6-3 and TRBJ2-2; 15 bases fit TRBD2. The trim removed 0 bases at V and 6 bases at J, leaving 5 bases unmatched. Germline V gives CDR1 MNHEY, CDR2 SVGEGT. The CDR3 is made up of 18 amino acids.

The V call is TRBV28, the J call TRBJ1-1; D ambiguous. Trimming removed 10 bases at V and 8 bases at J, with 20 bases between. Per the germline V gene, CDR1 is MDHEN and CDR2 is SYDVKM. This CDR3 region has 13 residues. The chain's CDR3 is CATSSTLPIEAFF. The CDR3 DNA is TGTGCCACCTCATCGACACTGCCCATAGAAGCTTTCTTT.

This clonotype appeared many times. The J gene is TRBJ1-1, the V gene TRBV20-1; possibly TRBD1 for D (5 bases). The V gene's germline CDR1 is DFQATT and CDR2 SNEGSKA (reference sequence). V was shortened by 6 bases and J by 3 bases, with 8 bases between the two germline ends. CDR3 size: 11 residues. The CDR3 nucleotides read TGCAGTGCCGTAGGGGACACTGAAGCTTTCTTT. It translates to CSAVGDTEAFF.

This clonotype was seen many times. The chain uses TRBV11-2 and TRBJ2-7, with D perhaps matching TRBD2 (6 bases). The CDR3 contains 14 residues. Germline CDR1 reads SGHAT; CDR2 reads FQNNGV. Between the trimmed V and J ends, which lost 1 base and 2 bases, there was a span of 9 bases. CDR3 amino acids: CASSLAGVPYEQYF. The CDR3 DNA follows: TGTGCCAGCAGCTTAGCGGGGGTGCCCTACGAGCAGTACTTC.

In this sample, this clonotype turned up a few times. The gene calls are TRBV19 and TRBJ2-2; the D gene could be TRBD1 or TRBD2 (6 bases each). CDR1 is LNHDA and CDR2 is SQIVND in the germline V gene (reference sequence). Deletions cut 6 bases from V and 5 bases from J, with 16 bases between. CDR3 size: 15 residues. The CDR3 reads CASRDERGDTGELFF. For the CDR3, the DNA is TGTGCCAGTAGAGACGAAAGGGGGGATACCGGGGAGCTGTTTTTT.

In this sample, this clonotype turned up a few times. J is TRBJ2-3 and V is TRBV9; D is unresolved. The CDR3 extends over 11 amino acids. Looked up from germline, CDR1 is SGDLS and CDR2 is YYNGEE. Trimming cost V 5 bases and J 7 bases, with 8 bases left between them. CDR3 region: CASRGRNTQYF. CDR3 nucleotide sequence: TGTGCCAGCAGAGGACGGAATACGCAGTATTTT.

V gene TRBV9 combines with J gene TRBJ1-5, with D perhaps TRBD1 (5 bases). Germline CDR1 SGDLS, CDR2 YYNGEE. The CDR3 spans 14 residues. V lost 0 bases and J lost 9, with 13 bases in between. The CDR3: CASSVGGGSGPQHF. DNA of the CDR3: TGTGCCAGCAGCGTAGGGGGGGGATCAGGGCCCCAGCATTTT.

The V call is TRBV10-3, the J call TRBJ1-6; D is possibly TRBD1 (5 bases). The ends were cut back, 0 bases at V and 9 bases at J, with 12 bases in the middle. Per the germline V gene, CDR1 is ENHRY and CDR2 is SYGVKD. This CDR3 spans 15 amino acids. The CDR3 DNA reads as TGTGCCATCAGTGAGTCACCCGGGGCTAGTTCACCCCTCCACTTT. It is translated as CAISESPGASSPLHF.

This clonotype has a handful of counts. This chain uses TRBV7-2 with TRBJ2-3, with 7 bases matching TRBD2. Trimming cost V 2 bases and J 4 bases; bases outside gene matches: 9. The CDR3 covers 16 residues. CDR1 SGHTA and CDR2 FQGNSA come from the germline V gene. CDR3 sequence reads: CASSLSLREWADTQYF. The CDR3 DNA reads TGTGCCAGCAGCTTAAGTTTGCGGGAGTGGGCAGATACGCAGTATTTT.

The chain joins TRBV15 to TRBJ2-1; TRBD2 might be the D (6 bases). V gave up 1 base and J gave up 1 base, with 11 bases separating them. Germline V gene lookup returns CDR1 LNHNV and CDR2 YYDKDF (reference sequence). CDR3 length equals 16 residues. In DNA form, the CDR3 reads TGTGCCACCAGCAGAGTACCGGGAGCGTCCTACAATGAGCAGTTCTTC. Amino acid sequence: CATSRVPGASYNEQFF.

This chain links TRBV29-1 with TRBJ2-1; 14 bases match TRBD2. This CDR3 region has 18 residues. V was pared by 2 bases and J by 8 bases, with 14 bases of the junction left unmatched. Germline V gene data show CDR1 as SQVTM and CDR2 as ANQGSEA. The CDR3 here is CSVEKGEGLAGGSHEQFF. Written as DNA, the CDR3 is TGCAGCGTTGAAAAAGGAGAAGGACTAGCGGGAGGAAGCCATGAGCAGTTCTTC.

The V and J genes are TRBV10-1 and TRBJ2-1, with 9 bases lining up with TRBD2. V lost 0 bases to trimming and J lost 6 bases; unmatched junction nucleotides: 3. The CDR3 is 15 residues long. CDR1 and CDR2 (germline): WNHNN, SYGVQD (reference sequence). The CDR3 loop is CASSESGGRANEQFF. DNA of the CDR3: TGCGCCAGCAGTGAGTCGGGCGGGAGGGCCAATGAGCAGTTCTTC.

This clonotype was observed at least ten times. This chain uses TRBV2 with TRBJ2-5, with a weak D call TRBD1 (6 bases). The V end lost 8 bases, the J end lost 0 bases, and 10 bases lay between the germline ends. The CDR3 length is 13 residues. Germline V gene lookup returns CDR1 SNHLY and CDR2 FYNNEI. Here the CDR3 DNA reads TGTGCCAGCTACCGGGACAACCAAGAGACCCAGTACTTC. The encoded protein is CASYRDNQETQYF.

The chain links TRBV6-5 to TRBJ2-4, with D uncertain. There are 13 residues in the CDR3. Germline values: CDR1 MNHEY, CDR2 SVGAGI. V gave up 0 bases and J gave up 3 bases, with 3 bases separating them. CDR3 nucleotide sequence: TGTGCCAGCAGTTACTCTCTCAAAAACATTCAGTACTTC. It yields the protein CASSYSLKNIQYF.

This clonotype was recorded many times. V and J are TRBV9 and TRBJ2-1; 10 bases align to TRBD2. The CDR3 spans 16 residues. V was clipped by 0 bases and J by 7 bases; unmatched bases: 7. Germline assignment: CDR1 SGDLS and CDR2 YYNGEE. Here the CDR3 reads CASSVVSSGRSNEQFF. The CDR3 bases are TGTGCCAGCAGCGTAGTTTCTAGCGGGAGATCTAATGAGCAGTTCTTC. Looking up the rest from reference TRBV9 and TRBJ2-1 gives the full variable domain: DSGVTQTPKHLITATGQRVTLRCSPRSGDLSVYWYQQSLDQGLQFLIQYYNGEERAKGNILERFSAQQFPDLHSELNLSSLELGDSALYFCASSVVSSGRSNEQFFGPGTRLTVL.